The source of this T cell receptor beta chain is a study of T cells in Graves' hyperthyroidism and ophthalmopathy. Whole-study findings and limits: Most clonotypes expanded in the thyroid (above 0.001) were also present in blood. Progression to ophthalmopathy was predicted a median of 6.5 months early.

Graves' hyperthyroidism was deemed stable absent ophthalmopathy progression within 18 months. These patients, aged 18 to 65, had recently diagnosed hyperthyroidism lasting under 2 months. Trimming removed 4 bases from V and 11 bases from J, with 39 bases in between. Germline values: CDR1 LNHNV, CDR2 YYDKDF (reference sequence). The CDR3 covers 21 residues. Amplified TCR beta CDR3 regions came from RNA transcripts. When the TCR CDR3 underwent first-round RT-PCR, the HTBI primer set was used. MiXCR, run by TCRdb on the multiplex PCR reads, gives a single entry per CDR3 protein. Of roughly 570,000 distinct CDR3 sequences listed, around 45% are singletons. Comments on this clonotype: What it recognizes is unknown.

The source of this sequence is a woman between 18 and 30 years old with Graves' hyperthyroidism. Sequences were obtained from peripheral blood or thyroid tissue (not recorded which). The chain has TRBV15 and TRBJ1-3; maybe TRBD1 (5 bases). The CDR3: CATSNRLAGANEQGFVDAIYF. CDR3 sequence (DNA): TGTGCCACCAGCAACAGACTAGCGGGAGCCAATGAGCAGGGATTTGTTGACGCCATATATTTT. The full variable domain, in which reference TRBV15 and TRBJ1-3 provide the parts outside the CDR3, is DAMVIQNPRYQVTQFGKPVTLSCSQTLNHNVMYWYQQKSSQAPKLLFHYYDKDFNNEADTPDNFQSRRPNTSFCFLDIRSPGLGDTAMYLCATSNRLAGANEQGFVDAIYFGEGSWLTVV.